This T cell receptor (beta chain) was profiled in a study of blood T cell repertoires in COVID-19. Germline lookup yields CDR1 SGHNT and CDR2 YENEEA. V dropped 6 bases and J dropped 3; count of bases not matched to a gene: 17. This CDR3 has 19 amino acids. The assay was immunoSEQ multiplex PCR, and TCRdb's table has in-frame clones only and misses some. The sample shows about 310,000 clones, 87% of them seen only once. Sequenced input: peripheral blood. This receptor was taken from a man over 45 with active or convalescent COVID-19. This chain joins TRBV11-3 and TRBJ1-5; TRBD1 aligns across 10 bases. CDR3 DNA: TGTGCCAGCAGTTTACCCCGAGACAGGGGGCGGTTTTACAATCAGCCCCAGCATTTT. Residues: CASSLPRDRGRFYNQPQHF.